Listed here are 21 T cell receptor beta chains from one sample, sequenced in a study of cytomegalovirus exposure and HLA in healthy donors. This table comes from immunoSEQ multiplex PCR, and its TCRdb copy is limited to in-frame clones, with some not included. The sample holds 150,000 to 180,000 clones, 80% to 90% seen once. The sequenced material came from PBMCs. Receptors originate from a man between 18 and 29 years old in good health and CMV-seropositive.

The J gene is TRBJ2-1, the V gene TRBV30, with TRBD2 identical over 11 bases. The CDR3 is 15 amino acids. The V and J ends lost 0 bases and 8 bases, in that order; junction bases with no gene match: 6. Germline V lookup: CDR1 GTSNPN, CDR2 SVGIG (reference sequence). CDR3 sequence (DNA): TGTGCCTGGAGTGTAATAGCGGGAGGGCACGATGAGCAGTTCTTC. It is translated as CAWSVIAGGHDEQFF.

The sample holds one count of this clone. The chain is built from TRBV5-1 and TRBJ1-1; D may be TRBD1 (5 bases). This CDR3 region has 14 residues. The ends were cut back, 7 bases at V and 5 bases at J, with 18 bases in the middle. The germline V gene encodes CDR1 SGHRS and CDR2 YFSETQ. The CDR3 sequence is CASSEGRGSTEAFF. CDR3 nucleotides: TGCGCCAGCTCGGAGGGACGCGGGTCGACTGAAGCTTTCTTT.

This sequence joins TRBV9 and TRBJ2-1; 9 nucleotides match TRBD2. The ends lost 3 bases at V and 6 bases at J; junction bases unmatched: 10. CDR3 size: 16 residues. Germline V gene lookup returns CDR1 SGDLS and CDR2 YYNGEE. CDR3 DNA sequence: TGTGCCAGCAGCGCCCCTGCGGGAGGGCCGGGCAATGAGCAGTTCTTC. The encoded protein is CASSAPAGGPGNEQFF.

This clone was detected only a few times. The V and J genes are TRBV25-1 and TRBJ1-2; perhaps TRBD1 as D (5 bases). V dropped 6 bases and J dropped 4 bases, with 9 bases sitting between them. CDR3 length: 12 amino acids. Germline CDR1 reads MGHDK; CDR2 reads SYGVNS. CDR3 amino acids: CASSDRGYGYTF. The CDR3 DNA reads TGTGCCAGCAGCGACAGAGGCTATGGCTACACCTTC.

V usage is TRBV5-6 and J usage is TRBJ1-6; D remains ambiguous. The V end lost 4 bases, the J end lost 0 bases, and 20 bases lay between the germline ends. Germline V gene data show CDR1 as SGHDT and CDR2 as YYEEEE. CDR3 size: 19 residues. The DNA for the CDR3 is TGTGCCAGCAGCCACTCCCCGCAGGTTGGGAGCTCCTATAATTCACCCCTCCACTTT. Its translation is CASSHSPQVGSSYNSPLHF.

The chain has TRBV7-2 and TRBJ2-3; TRBD2 aligns across 13 bases. Germline CDR1 is SGHTA and CDR2 is FQGNSA. Trimming took 3 bases from V and 3 from J; bases not matched to a gene: 0. This CDR3 contains 15 residues. The CDR3 region is CASSLGLAGTDTQYF. Here the CDR3 DNA reads TGTGCCAGCAGCTTGGGACTAGCGGGGACAGATACGCAGTATTTT.

This sequence joins TRBV6-1 and TRBJ1-2; tentatively, D is TRBD1 (5 bases). The CDR3 is 14 residues long. Between the trimmed V and J ends, which lost 7 bases and 7 bases, there was a span of 19 bases. CDR1 MNHNS and CDR2 SASEGT come from the germline V gene. Written as DNA, the CDR3 is TGTGCCAGCACCTGGGACTATAGTTCGGGTGGCTACACCTTC. It codes for CASTWDYSSGGYTF.

The V call is TRBV2, the J call TRBJ2-7; D gene unclear. Germline CDR1 is SNHLY and CDR2 is FYNNEI. Trimming left V 3 bases short and J 3 bases short, with 3 bases between. This CDR3 is built from 11 residues. The CDR3 DNA sequence: TGTGCCAGCAGTGACGGCTACGAGCAGTACTTC. Translating gives CASSDGYEQYF.

The chain employs TRBV19 and TRBJ2-7, with 9 bases aligning to TRBD2. Germline CDR1 and CDR2: LNHDA and SQIVND (reference sequence). This CDR3 comprises 14 residues. The junction had 4 bases not matched to a gene; V was cut back by 6 bases and J by 1 base. The chain's CDR3 is CASRNSGRSYEQYF. In DNA form, the CDR3 reads TGTGCCAGTAGGAATAGCGGGAGATCCTACGAGCAGTACTTC.

The J gene is TRBJ2-3, the V gene TRBV9; TRBD2 matches 7 bases. The ends lost 2 bases at V and 4 bases at J; junction bases unmatched: 10. Per germline, CDR1 SGDLS and CDR2 YYNGEE. The CDR3 totals 16 residues. The CDR3 is CASSVLGGGPPDTQYF. CDR3 in DNA: TGTGCCAGCAGCGTCCTTGGGGGAGGGCCGCCAGATACGCAGTATTTT.

The rearrangement joins TRBV6-1 to TRBJ2-7, with 9 bases fitting TRBD1. The V and J ends lost 9 bases and 2 bases, in that order; junction bases with no gene match: 2. Germline V gives CDR1 MNHNS, CDR2 SASEGT. The CDR3 has 12 residues. The CDR3 nucleotides are TGTGCCAGTGGACAGGGGACCTACGAGCAGTACTTC. Residues: CASGQGTYEQYF.

In this sample, this clone turned up once. The V gene is TRBV5-1, the J gene TRBJ2-3; 7 nucleotides align to TRBD1. The trim removed 2 bases at V and 4 bases at J, leaving 1 base unmatched. CDR1 and CDR2 from the germline V gene are SGHRS and YFSETQ. The CDR3 is 13 residues long. The CDR3 coding sequence is TGCGCCAGCAGCTTTGGGACAGCAGATACGCAGTATTTT. This gives the protein CASSFGTADTQYF. The complete variable domain, with remaining parts taken from reference TRBV5-1 and TRBJ2-3, reads KAGVTQTPRYLIKTRGQQVTLSCSPISGHRSVSWYQQTPGQGLQFLFEYFSETQRNKGNFPGRFSGRQFSNSRSEMNVSTLELGDSALYLCASSFGTADTQYFGPGTRLTVL.

The chain joins TRBV5-1 to TRBJ2-4; 10 bases match TRBD1. Per germline, CDR1 SGHRS and CDR2 YFSETQ. CDR3 length equals 12 residues. The junction had 2 bases not matched to a gene; V was cut back by 7 bases and J by 7 bases. DNA for the CDR3: TGCGCCAGCGCGGGACAGGGGAACATTCAGTACTTC. Translation: CASAGQGNIQYF.

This rearrangement joins TRBV9 to TRBJ2-1, with 7 bases that match TRBD2. CDR1 is SGDLS, CDR2 YYNGEE, per germline. The ends lost 2 bases at V and 7 bases at J; junction bases unmatched: 3. This CDR3 is built from 13 residues. CDR3 sequence reads: CASSVFGRNEQFF. The CDR3 coding sequence is TGTGCCAGCAGCGTTTTCGGGAGGAATGAGCAGTTCTTC.

J is TRBJ1-5 and V is TRBV7-2; TRBD1 is a possible D gene (5 bases). The CDR3 runs to 13 residues. From germline, CDR1 is SGHTA and CDR2 FQGNSA. V was cut by 3 bases and J by 7 bases, with 10 bases left in between. DNA of the CDR3: TGTGCCAGCAGCTTGCGGGGGGACCAGCCCCAGCATTTT. Translated: CASSLRGDQPQHF.

V is TRBV15 and J is TRBJ1-2; 8 nucleotides align to TRBD1. This CDR3 comprises 16 residues. The germline CDR1 and CDR2 sequences are LNHNV and YYDKDF (reference sequence). V lost 4 bases and J lost 2; bases outside the gene matches: 9. The CDR3 protein is CATSTAGTGLNYGYTF. The CDR3 nucleotides read TGTGCCACCAGCACCGCCGGGACAGGCTTAAACTATGGCTACACCTTC.

This chain links TRBV7-3 with TRBJ1-2, with D unresolved. The germline gives CDR1 SGHTA, CDR2 FQGTGA. This CDR3 region has 13 residues. Deletions cut 1 base from V and 8 bases from J, with 11 bases between. CDR3 sequence (DNA): TGTGCCAGCAGCTTAAGCGGGGAAGGAGGCTACACCTTC. Protein: CASSLSGEGGYTF.

The V gene is TRBV5-4, the J gene TRBJ1-2, with D maybe TRBD1 (5 bases). CDR3 size: 15 residues. The germline V gene encodes CDR1 SGHNT and CDR2 YYREEE (reference sequence). The V end was cut by 2 bases, the J end by 4 bases, with 15 bases between. CDR3 nucleotide sequence: TGTGCCAGCAGCTTCCAGGGTGGGCCTGGCTATGGCTACACCTTC. This gives the protein CASSFQGGPGYGYTF.

This clone has more than one count but fewer than ten. The CDR3 DNA reads TGCAGCGTTGAGGCAGCTAACTATGGCTACACCTTC. Amino acids: CSVEAANYGYTF. The V and J genes are TRBV29-1 and TRBJ1-2; D call uncertain. Trimming pared 3 bases from V and 0 bases from J, leaving 5 bases between. Germline V gene data show CDR1 as SQVTM and CDR2 as ANQGSEA. The CDR3 is 12 amino acids.

This sequence joins TRBV4-2 and TRBJ1-2; the D gene is possibly TRBD1 (5 bases). Trimming stripped 1 base from V and 3 bases from J, with 12 bases between. The germline V gene has CDR1 LGHNA and CDR2 YNFKEQ. The CDR3 runs 15 residues. This CDR3 reads CASSQGGKGDYGYTF. The CDR3 bases are TGTGCCAGCAGCCAAGGAGGAAAAGGGGACTATGGCTACACCTTC.

This clone was picked up a small number of times. V and J are TRBV6-6 and TRBJ1-5; no firm D call. Deletions cut 6 bases from V and 5 bases from J, with 11 bases between. Per the germline V gene, CDR1 is MNHNY and CDR2 is SVGAGI (reference sequence). This CDR3 is 13 amino acids long. DNA for the CDR3: TGTGCCAGCAGCGACGGGGATTATCAGCCCCAGCATTTT. This sequence encodes CASSDGDYQPQHF.